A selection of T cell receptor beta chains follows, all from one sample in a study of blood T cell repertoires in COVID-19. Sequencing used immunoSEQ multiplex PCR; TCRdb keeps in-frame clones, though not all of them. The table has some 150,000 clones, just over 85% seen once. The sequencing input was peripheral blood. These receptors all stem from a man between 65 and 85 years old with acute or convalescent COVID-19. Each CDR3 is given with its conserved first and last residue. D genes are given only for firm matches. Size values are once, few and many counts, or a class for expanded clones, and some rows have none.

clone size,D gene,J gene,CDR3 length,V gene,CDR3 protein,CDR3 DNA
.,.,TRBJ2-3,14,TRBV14,CASSQDLATDTQYF,TGTGCCAGCAGCCAAGATCTAGCGACAGATACGCAGTATTTT
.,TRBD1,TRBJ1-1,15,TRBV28,CASSPLGTVNTEAFF,TGTGCCAGCAGCCCTCTGGGGACAGTGAACACTGAAGCTTTCTTT
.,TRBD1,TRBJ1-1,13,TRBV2,CASRGGTDPQAFF,TGTGCCAGCAGAGGAGGGACAGATCCTCAAGCTTTCTTT
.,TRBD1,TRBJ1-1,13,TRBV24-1,CATRRTGNTEAFF,TGTGCCACCCGACGGACAGGGAACACTGAAGCTTTCTTT
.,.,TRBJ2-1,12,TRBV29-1,CSVSQQNNEQFF,TGCAGCGTTTCCCAACAAAATAATGAGCAGTTCTTC
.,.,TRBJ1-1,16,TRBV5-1,CASSLSSGAGNTEAFF,TGCGCCAGCAGCCTTTCTTCAGGGGCTGGGAACACTGAAGCTTTCTTT
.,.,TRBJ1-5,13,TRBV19,CASNVYSNQPQHF,TGTGCCAGTAATGTTTATAGCAATCAGCCCCAGCATTTT
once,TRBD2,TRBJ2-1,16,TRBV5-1,CASSLGTSGEIGEQFF,TGCGCCAGCAGCTTGGGGACTAGCGGGGAGATAGGAGAGCAGTTCTTC
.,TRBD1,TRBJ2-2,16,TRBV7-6,CASSLARTGGFGELFF,TGTGCCAGCAGCTTAGCTCGGACAGGGGGCTTCGGGGAGCTGTTTTTT
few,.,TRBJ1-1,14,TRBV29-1,CSVEGGRESTEAFF,TGCAGCGTTGAAGGTGGCAGGGAATCCACTGAAGCTTTCTTT
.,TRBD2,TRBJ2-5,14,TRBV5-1,CASSFSGIGETQYF,TGCGCCAGCAGCTTTAGCGGGATCGGAGAGACCCAGTACTTC
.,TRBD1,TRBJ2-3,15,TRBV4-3,CASRTGTGTWDTQYF,TGCGCCAGCAGGACCGGGACAGGGACGTGGGATACGCAGTATTTT
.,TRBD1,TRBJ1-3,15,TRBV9,CASSASGQVGNTIYF,TGTGCCAGCAGCGCCTCGGGACAGGTGGGAAACACCATATATTTT
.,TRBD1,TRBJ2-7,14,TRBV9,CASSNRDSPYEQYF,TGTGCCAGCAGCAACCGGGACAGCCCCTACGAGCAGTACTTC
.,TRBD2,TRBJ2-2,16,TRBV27,CASSRLAGARSGELFF,TGTGCCAGCAGTAGACTAGCGGGAGCACGTTCCGGGGAGCTGTTTTTT
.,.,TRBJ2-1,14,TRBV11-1,CASSQEASYNEQFF,TGTGCCAGCAGCCAGGAAGCCTCCTACAATGAGCAGTTCTTC
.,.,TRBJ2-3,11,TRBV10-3,CAIRGADTQYF,TGTGCCATCAGAGGGGCGGATACGCAGTATTTT
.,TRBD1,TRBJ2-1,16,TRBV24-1,CATSDSYRGTYNEQFF,TGTGCCACCAGTGATTCATACAGGGGAACCTACAATGAGCAGTTCTTC
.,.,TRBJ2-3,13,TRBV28,CASRRAGTDTQYF,TGTGCCAGCAGAAGAGCCGGCACAGATACGCAGTATTTT
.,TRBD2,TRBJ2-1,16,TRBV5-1,CASSRTLAGGGNEQFF,TGCGCCAGCAGCCGAACACTAGCGGGAGGAGGTAATGAGCAGTTCTTC
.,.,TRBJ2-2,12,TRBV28,CASIRGPGELFF,TGTGCCAGCATCAGGGGCCCCGGGGAGCTGTTTTTT
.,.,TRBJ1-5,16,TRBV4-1,CASSQVSRTFDQPQHF,TGCGCCAGCAGCCAAGTCAGTAGGACATTCGATCAGCCCCAGCATTTT
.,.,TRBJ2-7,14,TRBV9,CASSVAPSGYEQYF,TGTGCCAGCAGCGTAGCTCCCTCGGGCTACGAGCAGTACTTC
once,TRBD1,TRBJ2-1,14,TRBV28,CASSAWTGAGEQFF,TGTGCCAGCAGCGCCTGGACAGGCGCAGGGGAGCAGTTCTTC
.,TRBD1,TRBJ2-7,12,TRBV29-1,CSVGQGAAEQYF,TGCAGCGTTGGACAGGGGGCGGCCGAGCAGTACTTC
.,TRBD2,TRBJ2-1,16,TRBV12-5,CASGGHTSGTYNEQFF,TGTGCTAGTGGTGGACACACTAGCGGAACCTACAATGAGCAGTTCTTC
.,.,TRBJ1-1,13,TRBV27,CASSSSGWTEAFF,TGTGCCAGCAGTAGTTCAGGTTGGACTGAAGCTTTCTTT
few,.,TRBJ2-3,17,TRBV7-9,CASSLLGIWTSTDTQYF,TGTGCCAGCAGCTTACTGGGAATTTGGACAAGCACAGATACGCAGTATTTT
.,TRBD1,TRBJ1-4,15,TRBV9,CASSLRGQEDGKLFF,TGTGCCAGCAGCCTACGGGGACAGGAGGACGGTAAACTGTTTTTT